This record covers a single T cell receptor beta chain. This entry is derived from a study of cytomegalovirus exposure and HLA in healthy donors. The germline V gene has CDR1 SGDLS and CDR2 YYNGEE. Trimming pared 2 bases from V and 7 bases from J, leaving 16 bases between. This CDR3 contains 14 residues. The primer mix had 60 Vbeta and 13 Jbeta primers. The table came from immunoSEQ multiplex PCR; TCRdb's copy has only in-frame clones and leaves some out. The sample lists around 58,000 clones; 75% to 80% were seen once. The clonotype comes from a female donor in good health and CMV-seronegative. The material sequenced was PBMCs. The chain is built from TRBV9 and TRBJ2-7; weak D call: TRBD2 (6 bases). CDR3 region: CASSVSGLGSEQYF. The CDR3 coding sequence is TGTGCCAGCAGCGTGTCGGGACTGGGGTCTGAGCAGTACTTC.